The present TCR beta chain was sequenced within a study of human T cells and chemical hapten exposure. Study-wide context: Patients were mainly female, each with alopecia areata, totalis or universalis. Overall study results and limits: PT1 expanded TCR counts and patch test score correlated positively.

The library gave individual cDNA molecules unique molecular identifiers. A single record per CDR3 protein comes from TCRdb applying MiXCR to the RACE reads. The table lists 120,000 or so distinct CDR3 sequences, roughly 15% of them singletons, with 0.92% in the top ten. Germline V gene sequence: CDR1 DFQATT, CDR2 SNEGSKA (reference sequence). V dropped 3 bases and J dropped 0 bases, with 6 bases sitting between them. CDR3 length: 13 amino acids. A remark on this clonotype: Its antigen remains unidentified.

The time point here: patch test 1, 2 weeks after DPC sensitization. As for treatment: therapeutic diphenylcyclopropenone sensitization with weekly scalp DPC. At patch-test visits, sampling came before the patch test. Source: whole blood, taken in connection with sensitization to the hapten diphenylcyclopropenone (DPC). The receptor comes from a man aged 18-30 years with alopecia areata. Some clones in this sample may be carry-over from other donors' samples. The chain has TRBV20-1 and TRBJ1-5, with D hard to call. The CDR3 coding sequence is TGCAGTGCTAGCCCAGATAGCAATCAGCCCCAGCATTTT. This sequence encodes CSASPDSNQPQHF.